This T cell receptor beta chain originates from a study of blood T cells in healthy people across ages. Together with a sample-barcoded 5' primer, a J-beta primer mix was included in a second PCR lasting about 6 to 12 cycles. TCRdb processed the 5' RACE reads anew with MiXCR; each CDR3 protein has one entry. The sample consists of fewer than 1,200,000 distinct CDR3 sequences, under 30% of them appearing once. The germline V gene has CDR1 SQVTM and CDR2 ANQGSEA. CDR3 length equals 12 residues. V lost 6 bases, J lost 7 bases, and 15 bases lay in between. These same records also appear under a second study, on T cells of mothers and their children.

Specimen: blood. The gene calls are TRBV29-1 and TRBJ1-2; the D gene is possibly TRBD1 (5 bases). The receptor comes from a girl under 10 years old in good health. This chain's CDR3 is CSVGPEDPGYTF. CDR3 DNA: TGCAGCGTGGGGCCGGAAGATCCTGGCTACACCTTC.